This T cell receptor beta chain was obtained from a study of T cell responses to AZD1222 COVID-19 vaccine. Findings and caveats of the study: Spike-specific TCR breadth and depth both grew after two AZD1222 doses. Repertoire sampling happened only post peak T cell response.

The table came from immunoSEQ multiplex PCR; TCRdb's copy has only in-frame clones and leaves some out. The sample consists of 150,000 or so clones, roughly nine tenths of them appearing once. This clone was recorded a few times. Antigen: not known. In the same sample, other DNA sequences code for this CDR3. The V and J ends lost 0 bases and 4 bases, in that order; junction bases with no gene match: 2. This CDR3 has 15 amino acids. CDR1 is LGHNA, CDR2 YSLEER, per germline. The material was peripheral blood, obtained on day 0 of AZD1222 vaccination. This clonotype was obtained from an adult in good health. This rearrangement joins TRBV4-3 to TRBJ2-7; 11 bases align to TRBD2. The CDR3: CASSQETSGIYEQYF. CDR3 nucleotide sequence: TGCGCCAGCAGCCAAGAGACTAGCGGGATTTACGAGCAGTACTTC.